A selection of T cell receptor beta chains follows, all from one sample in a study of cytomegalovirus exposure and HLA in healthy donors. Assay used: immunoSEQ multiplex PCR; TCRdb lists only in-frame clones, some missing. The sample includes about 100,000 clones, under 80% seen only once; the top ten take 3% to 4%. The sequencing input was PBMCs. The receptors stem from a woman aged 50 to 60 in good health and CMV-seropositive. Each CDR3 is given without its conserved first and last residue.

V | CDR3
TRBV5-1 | ASSLERGAYEQY
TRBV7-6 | ASSIGGGSSSTDTQY
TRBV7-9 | ASSLAQQGGDQETQY
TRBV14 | ASSQETFGSTDTQY
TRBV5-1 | ASSWDSEQY
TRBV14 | ASSHPHVQAGTAPYEQY
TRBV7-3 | ASSFGALGPTDTQY
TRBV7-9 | ASSKQGERAYEQY
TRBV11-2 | ASSLAPTRDTQY
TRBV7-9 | SSSPPRTANTEAF
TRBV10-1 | ASSDLVNTEAF
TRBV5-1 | ASSPRDRSYDTEAF
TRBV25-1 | ASSVGPGDMGEKLF
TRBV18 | ASSPTGFYEQY
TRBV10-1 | ASSDLARGSANTGELF
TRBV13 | ASSLGRDSLGNTIY
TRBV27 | ASSHGRGAEQY
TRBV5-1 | ASSRGTSGLKEQY
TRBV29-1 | SVEDPGREYQETQY
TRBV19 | ASSPTGKRNQPQH
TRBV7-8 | ASSLANRVTDTQY
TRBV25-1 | ASAEGQASQEGYT
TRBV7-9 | ASSPDRVLEKLF
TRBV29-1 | SVEDWATGMVNEQF
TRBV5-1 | ASSSPGGALNTEAF
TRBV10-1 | ASSDPGTVYEQY
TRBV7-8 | ASSLAEQGANTEAF
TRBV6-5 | ASSEGQGAGEQY
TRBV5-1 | ASSLGGTGANVLT
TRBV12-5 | ASGLAGEGKGMDEQY
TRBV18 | ASSEAARSLNTEAF
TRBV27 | ASSLSRGYDEQY